Shown below are 16 T cell receptor beta chains from a single sample sequenced in a study of cytomegalovirus exposure and HLA in healthy donors. 13 Jbeta primers and 60 Vbeta primers were used for the PCR. The assay was immunoSEQ multiplex PCR, and TCRdb's table has in-frame clones only and misses some. The repertoire holds about 130,000 clones, with 65% to 80% as singletons. Sequencing input: PBMCs. These receptor sequences come from a human donor in good health.

This clone has just a few counts. The gene calls are TRBV6-4 and TRBJ2-6; 9 bases match TRBD1. The CDR3 sequence is 16 residues long. V lost 5 bases and J lost 1; bases outside the gene matches: 3. Germline V gene sequence: CDR1 MRHNA, CDR2 SNTAGT. The CDR3 loop reads CASSPGTGSGANVLTF. The CDR3 nucleotides read TGTGCCAGCAGTCCCGGGACAGGGTCTGGGGCCAACGTCCTGACTTTC.

This clone was found a few times. The chain recombines TRBV4-1 with TRBJ2-5; 7 positions agree with TRBD1. This CDR3 has 15 residues. V lost 0 bases, J lost 4 bases, and 5 bases stayed unmatched. Germline values: CDR1 MGHRA, CDR2 YSYEKL. The CDR3 bases are TGCGCCAGCAGCCAAGAACAGGGGTTGCGAGAGACCCAGTACTTC. It yields the protein CASSQEQGLRETQYF.

In its sample, this clone was seen once. The chain recombines TRBV15 with TRBJ2-5; a weak D match, TRBD2 (6 bases). V was clipped by 0 bases and J by 11 bases, with 19 bases between them. CDR3 size: 15 residues. The germline gives CDR1 LNHNV, CDR2 YYDKDF (reference sequence). The CDR3 is CATSRDLGGQGGQYF. As DNA, the CDR3 is TGTGCCACCAGCAGAGACCTTGGAGGGCAGGGCGGGCAGTACTTC.

V usage is TRBV5-1 and J usage is TRBJ2-5; TRBD1 matches at 7 bases. The germline V gene has CDR1 SGHRS and CDR2 YFSETQ. The V and J ends lost 3 bases and 5 bases, in that order; junction bases with no gene match: 13. This CDR3 has 16 residues. The CDR3 sequence is CASSSGDSNGWETQYF. CDR3 coding DNA: TGCGCCAGCAGCTCCGGGGACAGCAATGGGTGGGAGACCCAGTACTTC.

The gene calls are TRBV11-2 and TRBJ2-7, with TRBD2 matching 11 bases. J gave up 3 bases and V 2 bases, and 12 bases lay outside the gene matches. The CDR3 is 18 amino acids. Germline CDR1 reads SGHAT; CDR2 reads FQNNGV. Written as DNA, the CDR3 is TGTGCCAGCAGCTTAAATCTCGTTCGGACTAGCGGGTTCTACGAGCAGTACTTC. Residues: CASSLNLVRTSGFYEQYF.

This rearrangement joins TRBV7-9 to TRBJ2-5; 8 bases agree with TRBD1. The length of the CDR3 is 13 residues. Trimming removed 8 bases from V and 5 bases from J; junction bases left unmatched: 7. Germline V gene lookup returns CDR1 SEHNR and CDR2 FQNEAQ (reference sequence). This chain's CDR3 is CASLRGHGETQYF. The CDR3 DNA is TGTGCCAGCCTCAGGGGGCATGGGGAGACCCAGTACTTC. The variable domain in full, completed from reference TRBV7-9 and TRBJ2-5, reads DTGVSQNPRHKITKRGQNVTFRCDPISEHNRLYWYRQTLGQGPEFLTYFQNEAQLEKSRLLSDRFSAERPKGSFSTLEIQRTEQGDSAMYLCASLRGHGETQYFGPGTRLLVL.

The chain carries TRBV5-8 and TRBJ2-3; TRBD1 might be the D (6 bases). The V end was cut by 2 bases, the J end by 5 bases, with 12 bases between. The length of the CDR3 is 14 residues. Per germline, CDR1 SGHTS and CDR2 YDEGEE. Here the CDR3 DNA reads TGTGCCAGCAGCTTACTAACAGGGATAGATACGCAGTATTTT. Amino acids: CASSLLTGIDTQYF.

V usage is TRBV27 and J usage is TRBJ2-6; 8 bases match TRBD1. V gave up 5 bases and J gave up 2 bases; unmatched junction bases: 2. This CDR3 has 15 residues. Germline V lookup: CDR1 MNHEY, CDR2 SMNVEV (reference sequence). CDR3 nucleotide sequence: TGTGCCAGCAGTACGACAGGGGCTGGGGCCAACGTCCTGACTTTC. It yields the protein CASSTTGAGANVLTF. Complete variable domain (other parts from reference TRBV27 and TRBJ2-6): EAQVTQNPRYLITVTGKKLTVTCSQNMNHEYMSWYRQDPGLGLRQIYYSMNVEVTDKGDVPEGYKVSRKEKRNFPLILESPSPNQTSLYFCASSTTGAGANVLTFGAGSRLTVL.

V and J are TRBV7-9 and TRBJ2-1; the D gene is possibly TRBD2 (5 bases). The CDR3 has 16 amino acids. The V end lost 6 bases, the J end lost 7 bases, and 22 bases lay between the germline ends. Germline CDR1 SEHNR, CDR2 FQNEAQ (reference sequence). CDR3 in DNA: TGTGCCAGCAGTACGAGAGGAATGTCCGGAGGTAATGAGCAGTTCTTC. This translates into CASSTRGMSGGNEQFF.

The genes are TRBV5-1 and TRBJ2-2, with D perhaps matching TRBD1 (5 bases). Trimming left V 4 bases short and J 3 bases short, with 16 bases between. The CDR3 runs to 16 residues. CDR1 and CDR2 (germline): SGHRS, YFSETQ. CDR3 sequence: CASSLRDSRYTGELFF. The CDR3 DNA reads TGCGCCAGCAGCCTCAGAGACAGCCGGTACACCGGGGAGCTGTTTTTT.

This clone was counted a few times. V gene TRBV19 combines with J gene TRBJ1-1, with D maybe TRBD1 (5 bases). Deletions cut 3 bases from V and 1 base from J, with 12 bases between. Germline loops: CDR1 LNHDA, CDR2 SQIVND (reference sequence). The CDR3 loop spans 15 amino acids. CDR3 in DNA: TGTGCCAGTAGTATTGTAGGGCAGGGGAACACTGAAGCTTTCTTT. The encoded protein is CASSIVGQGNTEAFF.

The rearrangement uses TRBV2 and TRBJ2-2; 8 bases align to TRBD2. The CDR3 loop spans 16 amino acids. Germline V CDR1 and CDR2: SNHLY, FYNNEI. With 4 bases clipped from V and 6 bases from J, the junction kept 10 bases outside the gene matches. CDR3 protein: CASSVFGRAQAGELFF. The CDR3 DNA sequence: TGTGCCAGCAGTGTGTTCGGGAGGGCCCAGGCCGGGGAGCTGTTTTTT.

The J gene is TRBJ2-7, the V gene TRBV5-4; 11 nucleotides line up with TRBD2. After removal of 0 bases from V and 2 bases from J, the junction contained 4 bases not matched to a gene. The CDR3 extends over 16 amino acids. The germline V gene has CDR1 SGHNT and CDR2 YYREEE (reference sequence). CDR3 sequence reads: CASSLEGTSGTYEQYF. CDR3 DNA sequence: TGTGCCAGCAGCTTGGAGGGGACTAGCGGCACCTACGAGCAGTACTTC.

This clone was seen a few times. The rearrangement joins TRBV19 to TRBJ1-5; possible D gene TRBD1, 5 bases. CDR1 LNHDA and CDR2 SQIVND come from the germline V gene (reference sequence). V shed 2 bases and J shed 4 bases, with 12 bases lying between them. There are 15 residues in the CDR3. The CDR3 sequence: CASSIQAGTNQPQHF. CDR3 DNA: TGTGCCAGTAGTATACAGGCAGGGACTAATCAGCCCCAGCATTTT.

This clone was counted only a few times. V gene TRBV5-1 combines with J gene TRBJ1-4; a possible D gene is TRBD1 (5 bases). Germline V CDR1 and CDR2: SGHRS, YFSETQ. The CDR3 extends over 15 amino acids. V was clipped by 1 base and J by 2 bases, with 9 bases between them. The CDR3 DNA is TGCGCCAGCAGCTTGCAGGGTCAGACTAATGAAAAACTGTTTTTT. Protein: CASSLQGQTNEKLFF.

The chain recombines TRBV2 with TRBJ2-4; weak D call: TRBD1 (7 bases). Matching the DNA end better, TRBJ2-1 makes the J call doubtful. The CDR3 is made up of 14 amino acids. Germline assignment: CDR1 SNHLY and CDR2 FYNNEI. The CDR3 reads CASSEALRRDSQFF. The CDR3 bases are TGTGCCAGCAGTGAAGCGCTTAGGCGGGACAGTCAGTTCTTC.